These 23 T cell receptor beta chains were all obtained from the same sample, sequenced in a study of T-cell memory formation after mild COVID-19. TCRdb reprocessed the 5' RACE reads with MiXCR, giving one entry per CDR3 protein. The sample includes around 340,000 distinct CDR3 sequences, roughly 14% of them seen just once. Sequencing input: PBMCs or a T cell subset sorted from them (not recorded which). The receptors here all came from a man between 18 and 29 years old who had mild COVID-19 (a few samples of this study predate the infection). Cell type and time point are not known.

This clonotype has more than one count but fewer than ten. The genes are TRBV7-2 and TRBJ1-6; D might be TRBD1 (5 bases). CDR1 is SGHTA, CDR2 FQGNSA, per germline. This CDR3 spans 14 amino acids. The V end lost 5 bases, the J end lost 8 bases, and 13 bases lay between the germline ends. The CDR3 DNA reads TGTGCCAGCAGCCCAACAGGAGCGGATTCACCCCTCCACTTT. Its protein is CASSPTGADSPLHF.

The rearrangement joins TRBV3-1 to TRBJ1-6; D is possibly TRBD1 (5 bases). Between the trimmed V and J ends, which lost 4 bases and 6 bases, there was a span of 10 bases. The CDR3 is 14 residues long. Germline CDR1 is LGHDT and CDR2 is YNNKEL (reference sequence). CDR3 protein: CASSPGLANSPLHF. The CDR3 DNA reads as TGTGCCAGCAGCCCGGGACTAGCTAATTCACCCCTCCACTTT.

This clonotype has only a few counts. The chain carries TRBV10-3 and TRBJ2-1, with unresolved D. V lost 7 bases and J 5 bases, leaving 9 bases between the germline ends. Germline CDR1 and CDR2: ENHRY and SYGVKD. The CDR3 has 12 residues. The CDR3 sequence: CAIIGQNNEQFF. The CDR3 nucleotides are TGTGCCATCATTGGGCAGAACAATGAGCAGTTCTTC.

This clonotype occurred a few times. The genes are TRBV5-5 and TRBJ2-3; 13 bases are a match to TRBD2. The CDR3 has 15 residues. V was clipped by 4 bases and J by 4 bases; unmatched bases: 3. Germline CDR1 is SGHKS and CDR2 is YYEKEE (reference sequence). In DNA form, the CDR3 reads TGTGCCAGCAGCCACGGGACTAGCGGGGCAGATACGCAGTATTTT. Its protein product is CASSHGTSGADTQYF.

This clonotype was seen a few times. The V gene is TRBV2, the J gene TRBJ1-3; D ambiguous. With 2 bases removed from V and 4 bases from J, the gap between germline ends came to 15 bases. Germline V gene data show CDR1 as SNHLY and CDR2 as FYNNEI. The CDR3 extends over 16 amino acids. The DNA of the CDR3 is TGTGCCAGCAGTGAATTTCGGGAGGCAGTGGGAAACACCATATATTTT. It specifies CASSEFREAVGNTIYF.

The chain couples TRBV3-1 to TRBJ2-3, with a weak D call TRBD1 (7 bases). Germline V gene data show CDR1 as LGHDT and CDR2 as YNNKEL (reference sequence). The V end was cut by 8 bases, the J end by 4 bases, with 10 bases between. The CDR3 runs to 12 residues. The CDR3 DNA follows: TGTGCCAGCGGAGGGGGCGCAGATACGCAGTATTTT. Protein product: CASGGGADTQYF.

The gene calls are TRBV5-4 and TRBJ1-1; D is ambiguous. This CDR3 is 15 amino acids long. The V gene lost 4 bases and the J gene lost 6 bases, with 19 bases spanning the gap. In germline, CDR1 is SGHNT, CDR2 YYREEE (reference sequence). CDR3 residues: CASSLYRRTGSEAFF. DNA of the CDR3: TGTGCCAGCAGCCTTTATCGACGGACGGGGTCTGAAGCTTTCTTT.

CDR3 in DNA: TGTGCCAGCAGTTTCGAGCCACGGTTCTATGGCTACACCTTC. Translating it yields CASSFEPRFYGYTF. J is TRBJ1-2 and V is TRBV6-5; D is unresolved. Deletions cut 4 bases from V and 4 bases from J, with 13 bases between. The length of the CDR3 is 14 residues. The germline V gene has CDR1 MNHEY and CDR2 SVGAGI.

The gene calls are TRBV21-1 and TRBJ2-5; whether TRBD2, the table's D call, matches the DNA was not checked. TRBV21-1 corresponds to a pseudogene. The CDR3 contains 17 residues. The CDR3 DNA follows: TGTGCCAGCAGCAAAGCGTCGGCAGGCCTTCGGAGGGAGACCCAGTACTTC. Translating it yields CASSKASAGLRRETQYF.

A note on this clonotype: The junction departs from the called germline gene at one end, perhaps through a read error. The chain uses TRBV12-3 or TRBV12-4 and TRBJ1-1; D might be TRBD1 (5 bases). The CDR3 totals 14 residues. This CDR3 is CASSAPGAGFRLLF. The CDR3 DNA is TGTGCCAGCAGTGCACCCGGGGCAGGCTTTAGGCTACTCTTT.

A few counts support this clonotype. The rearrangement uses TRBV6-4 and TRBJ2-1; 14 bases agree with TRBD2. The CDR3 length is 15 residues. J gave up 7 bases and V 3 bases, and 2 bases lay outside the gene matches. Germline V gene lookup returns CDR1 MRHNA and CDR2 SNTAGT. DNA of the CDR3: TGTGCCAGCAGTGATGGGACTAGCGGGGGTAATGAGCAGTTCTTC. Encoded protein: CASSDGTSGGNEQFF.

This clonotype was found a few times. This chain joins TRBV7-9 and TRBJ2-7; a weak D match, TRBD1 (5 bases). The CDR3 runs to 16 residues. V lost 1 base and J lost 4, with 17 bases in between. Germline values: CDR1 SEHNR, CDR2 FQNEAQ (reference sequence). As DNA, the CDR3 is TGTGCCAGCAGCTTAGGCCTGGGGCAGTGGGATTACGAGCAGTACGTC. Amino acids: CASSLGLGQWDYEQYV.

The sample holds one count of this clonotype. The V gene is TRBV4-3, the J gene TRBJ2-3; no definite D call. V was cut by 1 base and J by 1 base, with 12 bases left in between. In germline, CDR1 is LGHNA, CDR2 YSLEER. The CDR3 totals 16 residues. DNA of the CDR3: TGCGCCAGCAGCCAAGGACGTTCTGGGGGCACAGATACGCAGTATTTT. It codes for CASSQGRSGGTDTQYF.

This clonotype appeared a few times. The V gene is TRBV7-9, the J gene TRBJ2-1; the D gene is possibly TRBD2 (5 bases). Trimming removed 6 bases from V and 10 bases from J, with 28 bases in between. In germline, CDR1 is SEHNR, CDR2 FQNEAQ (reference sequence). The CDR3 is 17 amino acids. CDR3 region: CASRERHHRTPNEEQFF. Written as DNA, the CDR3 is TGTGCCAGCAGAGAAAGACATCACCGGACTCCCAATGAGGAGCAGTTCTTC.

This chain uses TRBV7-2 with TRBJ1-2; 12 nucleotides align to TRBD1. The CDR3 has 15 amino acids. V shed 5 bases and J 6 bases; nucleotides not matched to a gene: 7. CDR1 is SGHTA and CDR2 is FQGNSA in the germline V gene. The CDR3 sequence: CASSNSGTGGDGYTF. The CDR3 DNA is TGTGCCAGCAGCAACTCCGGGACAGGGGGCGATGGCTACACCTTC. Full variable domain (remainder filled in from reference TRBV7-2 and TRBJ1-2): GAGVSQSPSNKVTEKGKDVELRCDPISGHTALYWYRQSLGQGLEFLIYFQGNSAPDKSGLPSDRFSAERTGGSVSTLTIQRTQQEDSAVYLCASSNSGTGGDGYTFGSGTRLTVV.

The rearrangement joins TRBV5-1 to TRBJ2-3, with 8 positions matching TRBD2. The length of the CDR3 is 15 residues. Trimming took 1 base from V and 3 from J; bases not matched to a gene: 4. From germline, CDR1 is SGHRS and CDR2 YFSETQ. This CDR3 reads CASSLKASGTDTQYF. In DNA, the CDR3 is TGCGCCAGCAGCTTGAAGGCTAGCGGGACAGATACGCAGTATTTT. The full variable domain, with the rest looked up from reference TRBV5-1 and TRBJ2-3, is KAGVTQTPRYLIKTRGQQVTLSCSPISGHRSVSWYQQTPGQGLQFLFEYFSETQRNKGNFPGRFSGRQFSNSRSEMNVSTLELGDSALYLCASSLKASGTDTQYFGPGTRLTVL.

The V gene is TRBV7-9, the J gene TRBJ1-4; D remains ambiguous. V was clipped by 5 bases and J by 5 bases, with 15 bases between them. Germline CDR1 is SEHNR and CDR2 is FQNEAQ (reference sequence). The CDR3 is 15 residues long. CDR3: CASSGTGRLNEKLFF. CDR3 nucleotides: TGTGCCAGCAGCGGAACCGGGCGGTTAAATGAAAAACTGTTTTTT. The full variable domain, with the rest looked up from reference TRBV7-9 and TRBJ1-4, is DTGVSQNPRHKITKRGQNVTFRCDPISEHNRLYWYRQTLGQGPEFLTYFQNEAQLEKSRLLSDRFSAERPKGSFSTLEIQRTEQGDSAMYLCASSGTGRLNEKLFFGSGTQLSVL.

There are a few counts of this clonotype. The chain links TRBV5-1 to TRBJ1-1; no clear D. The CDR3 is made up of 14 amino acids. CDR1 is SGHRS, CDR2 YFSETQ, per germline. Trimming left V 4 bases short and J 0 bases short, with 10 bases between. The CDR3 protein is CASSALPMNTEAFF. In nucleotides, the CDR3 is TGCGCCAGCAGCGCCCTCCCCATGAACACTGAAGCTTTCTTT. Drawing the rest from reference TRBV5-1 and TRBJ1-1, the complete variable domain is KAGVTQTPRYLIKTRGQQVTLSCSPISGHRSVSWYQQTPGQGLQFLFEYFSETQRNKGNFPGRFSGRQFSNSRSEMNVSTLELGDSALYLCASSALPMNTEAFFGQGTRLTVV.

The CDR3 nucleotides are TGTGCCAGCAGTTTTCACAGGGCAACTAATGAAAAACTGTTTTTT. Its translation is CASSFHRATNEKLFF. V is TRBV27 and J is TRBJ1-4; D might be TRBD1 (6 bases). The germline gives CDR1 MNHEY, CDR2 SMNVEV (reference sequence). V dropped 3 bases and J dropped 0 bases, with 8 bases sitting between them. The CDR3 spans 15 residues. The whole variable domain, filled in from reference TRBV27 and TRBJ1-4, reads EAQVTQNPRYLITVTGKKLTVTCSQNMNHEYMSWYRQDPGLGLRQIYYSMNVEVTDKGDVPEGYKVSRKEKRNFPLILESPSPNQTSLYFCASSFHRATNEKLFFGSGTQLSVL.

The rearrangement links TRBV6-2 or TRBV6-3 to TRBJ1-1; no firm D call. The germline CDR1 and CDR2 sequences are MNHEY and SVGEGT. Trimming left V 10 bases short and J 0 bases short, with 12 bases between. CDR3 length: 13 residues. In nucleotides, the CDR3 is TGTGCCACCCTGGACCTTTTGAACACTGAAGCTTTCTTT. This codes for CATLDLLNTEAFF.

This chain uses TRBV29-1 with TRBJ2-3, with 11 bases aligning to TRBD2. The CDR3 is 15 residues long. V lost 3 bases to trimming and J lost 4 bases; unmatched junction nucleotides: 6. Germline-derived CDR1 and CDR2 are SQVTM and ANQGSEA. As DNA, the CDR3 is TGCAGCGTTGATTTAGCGGGGGGGCCGCCAGATACGCAGTATTTT. Translated: CSVDLAGGPPDTQYF.

The chain combines TRBV18 with TRBJ1-1, with D uncertain. The CDR3 sequence is 14 residues long. Trimming removed 0 bases at V and 5 bases at J, with 10 bases between. Germline CDR1 KGHSH, CDR2 LQKENI. The CDR3 sequence: CASSPPGSWTEAFF. Here the CDR3 DNA reads TGTGCCAGCTCACCACCTGGGTCCTGGACTGAAGCTTTCTTT.

By share of the sample, this clonotype is medium-sized. This chain links TRBV5-6 with TRBJ2-3, with TRBD2 matching over 7 bases. J was trimmed by 2 bases and V by 1 base; bases with no gene match: 7. The CDR3 extends over 16 amino acids. Germline V gives CDR1 SGHDT, CDR2 YYEEEE. DNA for the CDR3: TGTGCCAGCAGCTTGTATAAGCGGGGACTCACAGATACGCAGTATTTT. Amino acid sequence: CASSLYKRGLTDTQYF.